This T cell receptor beta chain originates from a study of human T cells and chemical hapten exposure. Study-wide background: Upper-back patches of 0.01% DPC were read at 6 days. Small pooled library volume differences chiefly drove per-sample TCR yield variation.

The sample's time point: patch test 3, about 24 weeks after DPC sensitization. The treatment: therapeutic diphenylcyclopropenone sensitization with weekly scalp DPC. Prior to application of each patch test, blood was drawn. The table lists this clonotype with a few counts. Each CDR3 protein gets one entry after TCRdb re-called the RACE reads with MiXCR. Of some 96,000 distinct CDR3 sequences in the sample, around a quarter were seen once. This TCR derives from a middle-aged man with alopecia areata. Some clones in this sample may be carry-over from other donors' samples. The sample was whole blood, taken in connection with sensitization to the hapten diphenylcyclopropenone (DPC).

DNA for the CDR3: TGTGCCAGCAGCTCCAGTTCTCCGTCCTACGAGCAGTACTTC. Translated: CASSSSSPSYEQYF. The rearrangement links TRBV6-2 or TRBV6-3 to TRBJ2-7; no clear D. This CDR3 is built from 14 residues. Germline V CDR1 and CDR2: MNHEY, SVGEGT. Trimming shortened V by 6 bases and J by 1 base, and 13 bases separated the two germline ends.